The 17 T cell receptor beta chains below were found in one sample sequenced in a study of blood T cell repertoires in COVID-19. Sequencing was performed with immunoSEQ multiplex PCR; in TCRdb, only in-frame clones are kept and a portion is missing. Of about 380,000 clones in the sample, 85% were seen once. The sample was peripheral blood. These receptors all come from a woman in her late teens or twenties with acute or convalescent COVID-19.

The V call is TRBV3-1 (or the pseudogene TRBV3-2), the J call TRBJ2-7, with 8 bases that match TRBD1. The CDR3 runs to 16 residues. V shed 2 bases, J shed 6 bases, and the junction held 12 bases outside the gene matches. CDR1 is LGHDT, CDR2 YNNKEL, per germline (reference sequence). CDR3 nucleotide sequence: TGTGCCAGCAGCCAACGTACCCCGGGACAGGCTGGCGAGCAGTACTTC. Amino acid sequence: CASSQRTPGQAGEQYF.

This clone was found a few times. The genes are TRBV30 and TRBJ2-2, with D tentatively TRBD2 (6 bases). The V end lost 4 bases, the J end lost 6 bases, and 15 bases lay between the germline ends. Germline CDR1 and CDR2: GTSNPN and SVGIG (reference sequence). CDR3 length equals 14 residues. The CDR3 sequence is CAWNPGSWSGELFF. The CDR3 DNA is TGTGCCTGGAATCCCGGGAGTTGGTCCGGGGAGCTGTTTTTT.

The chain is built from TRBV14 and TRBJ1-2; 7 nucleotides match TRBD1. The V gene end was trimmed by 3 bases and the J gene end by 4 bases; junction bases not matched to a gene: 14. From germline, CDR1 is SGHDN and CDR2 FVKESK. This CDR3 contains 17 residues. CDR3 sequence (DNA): TGTGCCAGCAGCCATCCCTGGGCAAGGACAGGACCCTATGGCTACACCTTC. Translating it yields CASSHPWARTGPYGYTF.

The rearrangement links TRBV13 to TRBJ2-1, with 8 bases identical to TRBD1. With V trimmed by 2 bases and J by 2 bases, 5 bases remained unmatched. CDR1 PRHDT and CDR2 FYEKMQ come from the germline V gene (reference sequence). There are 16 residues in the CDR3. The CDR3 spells CASSLSRTGPYNEQFF. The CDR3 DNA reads TGTGCCAGCAGCTTAAGTAGGACAGGGCCCTACAATGAGCAGTTCTTC.

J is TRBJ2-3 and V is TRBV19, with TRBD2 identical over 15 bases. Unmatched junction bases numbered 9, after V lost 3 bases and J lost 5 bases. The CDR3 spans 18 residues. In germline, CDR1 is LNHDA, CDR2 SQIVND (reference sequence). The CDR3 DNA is TGTGCCAGTAGTATTGGACTAGCGGGAGGGATAACGGGAGATACGCAGTATTTT. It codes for CASSIGLAGGITGDTQYF.

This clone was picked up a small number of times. As DNA, the CDR3 is TGTGCCAGCAGCCAAGATCTAGAAAGGTTGTTAGGAGATACGCAGTATTTT. This encodes CASSQDLERLLGDTQYF. The chain joins TRBV4-2 to TRBJ2-3; D call uncertain. This CDR3 contains 17 residues. Germline V lookup: CDR1 LGHNA, CDR2 YNFKEQ. With 0 bases removed from V and 5 bases from J, the gap between germline ends came to 18 bases.

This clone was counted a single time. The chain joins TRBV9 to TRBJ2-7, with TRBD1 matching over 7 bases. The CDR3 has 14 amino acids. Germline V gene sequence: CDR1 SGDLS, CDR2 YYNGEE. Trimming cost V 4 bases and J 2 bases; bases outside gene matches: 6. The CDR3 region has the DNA TGTGCCAGCAGCTCTTCGGGACAGCCCTACGAGCAGTACTTC. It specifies CASSSSGQPYEQYF.

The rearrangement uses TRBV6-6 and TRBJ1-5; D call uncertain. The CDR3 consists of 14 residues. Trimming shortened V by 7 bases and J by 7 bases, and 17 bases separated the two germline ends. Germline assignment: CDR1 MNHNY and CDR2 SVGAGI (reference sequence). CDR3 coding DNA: TGTGCCAGCACCGCCCTAGTCAGAGGACAGCCCCAGCATTTT. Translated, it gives CASTALVRGQPQHF.

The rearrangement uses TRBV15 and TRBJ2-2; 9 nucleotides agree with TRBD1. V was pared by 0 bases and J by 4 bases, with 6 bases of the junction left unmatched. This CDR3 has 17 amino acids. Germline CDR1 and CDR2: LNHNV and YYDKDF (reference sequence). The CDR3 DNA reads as TGTGCCACCAGCAGAGATAGGAGGACAGGGGTCACCGGGGAGCTGTTTTTT. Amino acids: CATSRDRRTGVTGELFF.

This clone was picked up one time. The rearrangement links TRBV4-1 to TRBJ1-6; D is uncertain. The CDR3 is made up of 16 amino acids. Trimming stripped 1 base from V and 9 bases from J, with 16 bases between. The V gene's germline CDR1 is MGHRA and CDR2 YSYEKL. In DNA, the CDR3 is TGCGCCAGCAGCCAAGTCGTCTTACTATTAAGTTCACCCCTCCACTTT. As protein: CASSQVVLLLSSPLHF.

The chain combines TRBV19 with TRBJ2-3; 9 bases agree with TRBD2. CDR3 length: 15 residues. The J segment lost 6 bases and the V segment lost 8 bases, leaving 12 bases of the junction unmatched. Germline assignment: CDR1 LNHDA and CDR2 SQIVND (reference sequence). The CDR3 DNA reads TGTGCCAGTGGATGGCGGGAGGGCTGGGTTGATACGCAGTATTTT. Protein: CASGWREGWVDTQYF. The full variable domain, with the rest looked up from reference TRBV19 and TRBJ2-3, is DGGITQSPKYLFRKEGQNVTLSCEQNLNHDAMYWYRQDPGQGLRLIYYSQIVNDFQKGDIAEGYSVSREKKESFPLTVTSAQKNPTAFYLCASGWREGWVDTQYFGPGTRLTVL.

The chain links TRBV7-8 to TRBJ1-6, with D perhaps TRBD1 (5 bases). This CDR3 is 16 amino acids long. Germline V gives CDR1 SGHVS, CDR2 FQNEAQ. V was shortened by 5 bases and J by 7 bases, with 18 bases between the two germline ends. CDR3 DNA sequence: TGTGCCAGCAGCCCCCTTCCTGGGGGGACGAATTCACCCCTCCACTTT. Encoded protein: CASSPLPGGTNSPLHF.

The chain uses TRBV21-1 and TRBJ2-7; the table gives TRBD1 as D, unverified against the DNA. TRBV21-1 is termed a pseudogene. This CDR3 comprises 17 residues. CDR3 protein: CASSKDTWKQGTYEQYF. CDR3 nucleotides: TGTGCCAGCAGCAAGGACACCTGGAAACAGGGGACCTACGAGCAGTACTTC.

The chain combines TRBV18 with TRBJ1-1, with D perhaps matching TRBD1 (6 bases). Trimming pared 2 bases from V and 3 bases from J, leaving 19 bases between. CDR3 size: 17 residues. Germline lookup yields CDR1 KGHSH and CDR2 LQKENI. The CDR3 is CASSPGMGRGGDTEAFF. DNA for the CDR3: TGTGCCAGCTCACCAGGAATGGGCAGGGGTGGGGACACTGAAGCTTTCTTT.

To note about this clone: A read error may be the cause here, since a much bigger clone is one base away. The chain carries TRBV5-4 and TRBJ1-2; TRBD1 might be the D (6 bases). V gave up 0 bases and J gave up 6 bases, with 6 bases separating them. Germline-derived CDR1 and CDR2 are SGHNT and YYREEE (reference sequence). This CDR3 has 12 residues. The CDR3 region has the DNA TGTGCCAGCAGCTTGGACAGGGATGGCTACACCTTC. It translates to CASSLDRDGYTF.

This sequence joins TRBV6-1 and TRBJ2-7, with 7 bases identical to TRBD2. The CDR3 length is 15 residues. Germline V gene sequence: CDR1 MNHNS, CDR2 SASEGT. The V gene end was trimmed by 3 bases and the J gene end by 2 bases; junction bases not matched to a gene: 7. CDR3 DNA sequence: TGTGCCAGCAGTGACCTAGCGGACTCAGCCTACGAGCAGTACTTC. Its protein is CASSDLADSAYEQYF.

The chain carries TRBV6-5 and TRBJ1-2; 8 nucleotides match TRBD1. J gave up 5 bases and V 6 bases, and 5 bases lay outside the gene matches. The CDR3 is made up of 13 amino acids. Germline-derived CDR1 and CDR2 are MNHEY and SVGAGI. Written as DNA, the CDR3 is TGTGCCAGCAGCACAACAGGGGGATATGGCTACACCTTC. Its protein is CASSTTGGYGYTF.